These 20 T cell receptor beta chains share one sample of origin, sequenced in a study of blood T cell repertoires in COVID-19. Using immunoSEQ multiplex PCR, the repertoire was profiled, and TCRdb retains in-frame clones only, with some absent. The sample gives under 350,000 clones, roughly 89% of which show up once; approximately 4.6% is in the top ten. The sample was peripheral blood. The receptors were sampled from a man aged 40-55 years with acute or convalescent COVID-19.

The chain is built from TRBV3-1 (or the pseudogene TRBV3-2) and TRBJ1-3; TRBD1 matches 7 bases. Trimming cost V 1 base and J 8 bases; bases outside gene matches: 5. Germline V gene lookup returns CDR1 LGHDT and CDR2 YNNKEL (reference sequence). The CDR3 is made up of 14 amino acids. For the CDR3, the DNA is TGTGCCAGCAGCCAAGGACAGGGAGAGGACACCATATATTTT. Protein: CASSQGQGEDTIYF.

The chain links TRBV24-1 to TRBJ1-4; 11 bases agree with TRBD1. Germline trimming cut 3 bases from V and 8 bases from J; bases unmatched to any gene: 4. Germline loops: CDR1 KGHDR, CDR2 SFDVKD. This CDR3 has 15 residues. For the CDR3, the DNA is TGTGCCACCAGTGATGGACAGGGGGCGAGAGAAAAACTGTTTTTT. It yields the protein CATSDGQGAREKLFF.

V is TRBV7-9 and J is TRBJ2-3, with 7 bases identical to TRBD2. Per the germline V gene, CDR1 is SEHNR and CDR2 is FQNEAQ (reference sequence). Germline trimming cut 5 bases from V and 4 bases from J; bases unmatched to any gene: 15. This CDR3 has 17 residues. The CDR3, as DNA: TGTGCCAGCAGCCCCCCCCGTGTAGCGGGTAGTTCAGATACGCAGTATTTT. It specifies CASSPPRVAGSSDTQYF.

This clone was picked up one time. The rearrangement uses TRBV6-5 and TRBJ2-1, with a tentative D call TRBD1 (7 bases). Germline V CDR1 and CDR2: MNHEY, SVGAGI. Trimming shortened V by 7 bases and J by 7 bases, and 17 bases separated the two germline ends. This CDR3 has 14 amino acids. The CDR3 DNA follows: TGTGCCAGCAAGGGGGCAGGGGGGATTAATGAGCAGTTCTTC. Amino acid sequence: CASKGAGGINEQFF.

The chain has TRBV15 and TRBJ2-7; D gene ambiguous. The V gene lost 0 bases and the J gene lost 7 bases, with 16 bases spanning the gap. This CDR3 comprises 15 residues. Germline V gene sequence: CDR1 LNHNV, CDR2 YYDKDF (reference sequence). The DNA of the CDR3 is TGTGCCACCAGCAGAGATAAAGGCTACCCGGGTGAGCAGTACTTC. Protein: CATSRDKGYPGEQYF.

The chain carries TRBV6-1 and TRBJ1-1, with D uncertain. Germline CDR1 reads MNHNS; CDR2 reads SASEGT. V was cut by 0 bases and J by 3 bases, with 11 bases left in between. The CDR3 runs 15 residues. CDR3 DNA sequence: TGTGCCAGCAGTGAAGCTCATCCCCGGGACACTGAAGCTTTCTTT. This gives the protein CASSEAHPRDTEAFF.

The chain is built from TRBV7-2 and TRBJ1-2; 8 nucleotides agree with TRBD1. Germline trimming cut 1 base from V and 3 bases from J; bases unmatched to any gene: 4. Germline lookup yields CDR1 SGHTA and CDR2 FQGNSA. This CDR3 spans 15 amino acids. CDR3 in amino acids: CASSLESGGDYGYTF. CDR3 in DNA: TGTGCCAGCAGCTTAGAATCAGGGGGCGACTATGGCTACACCTTC.

The chain carries TRBV4-1 and TRBJ1-1; D may be TRBD1 (6 bases). V lost 4 bases and J 0 bases, leaving 24 bases between the germline ends. In germline, CDR1 is MGHRA, CDR2 YSYEKL. The CDR3 loop spans 19 amino acids. CDR3 region: CASSPILSDSWGLNTEAFF. CDR3 in DNA: TGCGCCAGCAGCCCTATACTTTCGGACAGCTGGGGATTGAACACTGAAGCTTTCTTT.

The rearrangement links TRBV2 to TRBJ1-2; 7 bases match TRBD1. Unmatched junction bases numbered 4, after V lost 5 bases and J lost 4 bases. Germline CDR1 reads SNHLY; CDR2 reads FYNNEI. This CDR3 contains 13 residues. This CDR3 is CASSHKGAYGYTF. CDR3 nucleotides: TGTGCCAGCAGTCACAAGGGGGCCTATGGCTACACCTTC.

The chain employs TRBV30 and TRBJ1-5; TRBD1 matches at 7 bases. This CDR3 is built from 15 residues. The germline CDR1 and CDR2 sequences are GTSNPN and SVGIG (reference sequence). V lost 0 bases to trimming and J lost 4 bases; unmatched junction nucleotides: 6. The CDR3 here is CAWSVQDRRNQPQHF. The DNA of the CDR3 is TGTGCCTGGAGTGTACAGGACAGGAGGAATCAGCCCCAGCATTTT.

V is TRBV19 and J is TRBJ1-1, with 12 bases identical to TRBD1. The CDR3 is 16 residues long. Germline trimming cut 7 bases from V and 4 bases from J; bases unmatched to any gene: 10. Germline CDR1 LNHDA, CDR2 SQIVND (reference sequence). The CDR3 loop is CASTTGTGGASTEAFF. The CDR3 DNA is TGTGCCAGTACCACCGGGACAGGGGGCGCGAGCACTGAAGCTTTCTTT.

This sequence joins TRBV24-1 and TRBJ2-2; 10 positions agree with TRBD1. The CDR3 runs 16 residues. Trimming removed 5 bases from V and 5 bases from J; junction bases left unmatched: 7. CDR1 and CDR2 from the germline V gene are KGHDR and SFDVKD. This CDR3 is CATSGRQGAPTGELFF. Here the CDR3 DNA reads TGTGCCACCAGTGGCCGACAGGGGGCGCCTACCGGGGAGCTGTTTTTT.

V is TRBV2 and J is TRBJ2-7; 11 bases map to TRBD1. Germline CDR1 and CDR2: SNHLY and FYNNEI. The J segment lost 3 bases and the V segment lost 7 bases, leaving 5 bases of the junction unmatched. The CDR3 covers 14 residues. The CDR3 coding sequence is TGTGCCAGCATCCCGGACAGGGGGCTCTACGAGCAGTACTTC. This encodes CASIPDRGLYEQYF.

V is TRBV3-1 (or the pseudogene TRBV3-2) and J is TRBJ2-3; 7 nucleotides match TRBD2. Trimming took 1 base from V and 2 from J; bases not matched to a gene: 3. The CDR3 consists of 15 residues. Germline CDR1 and CDR2: LGHDT and YNNKEL (reference sequence). The CDR3 spells CASSQGRGITDTQYF. The DNA of the CDR3 is TGTGCCAGCAGCCAAGGGCGGGGGATCACAGATACGCAGTATTTT.

CDR3 nucleotides: TGTGCCAGCAGCGTAGGGGCACATAATTCACCCCTCCACTTT. This sequence encodes CASSVGAHNSPLHF. The chain combines TRBV9 with TRBJ1-6, with D uncertain. Germline loops: CDR1 SGDLS, CDR2 YYNGEE. The V gene lost 0 bases and the J gene lost 5 bases, with 6 bases spanning the gap. CDR3 length: 14 amino acids. The variable domain in full, completed from reference TRBV9 and TRBJ1-6, reads DSGVTQTPKHLITATGQRVTLRCSPRSGDLSVYWYQQSLDQGLQFLIQYYNGEERAKGNILERFSAQQFPDLHSELNLSSLELGDSALYFCASSVGAHNSPLHFGNGTRLTVT.

The J gene is TRBJ1-1, the V gene TRBV5-6; perhaps TRBD1 as D (5 bases). This CDR3 is built from 15 residues. V was shortened by 2 bases and J by 0 bases, with 11 bases between the two germline ends. Germline V gives CDR1 SGHDT, CDR2 YYEEEE. In DNA, the CDR3 is TGTGCCAGCAGCTTTAGGGGATTGGTGAACACTGAAGCTTTCTTT. This encodes CASSFRGLVNTEAFF.

V is TRBV30 and J is TRBJ2-1, with TRBD1 as a possible D gene (6 bases). Germline V gene sequence: CDR1 GTSNPN, CDR2 SVGIG (reference sequence). CDR3 length: 14 amino acids. Trimming cost V 4 bases and J 3 bases, with 13 bases left between them. CDR3 nucleotide sequence: TGTGCCTGGACCCTCGACAGGTTCTACAATGAGCAGTTCTTC. Translated, it gives CAWTLDRFYNEQFF. The entire variable domain, with the rest obtained from reference TRBV30 and TRBJ2-1, is as follows: SQTIHQWPATLVQPVGSPLSLECTVEGTSNPNLYWYRQAAGRGLQLLFYSVGIGQISSEVPQNLSASRPQDRQFILSSKKLLLSDSGFYLCAWTLDRFYNEQFFGPGTRLTVL.

This clone came up a few times. At the DNA level, this CDR3 is encoded by other sequences in the same sample as well. This sequence joins TRBV5-1 and TRBJ2-7, with 9 nucleotides matching TRBD1. Trimming removed 3 bases from V and 4 bases from J; junction bases left unmatched: 8. CDR1 is SGHRS and CDR2 is YFSETQ in the germline V gene. The CDR3 has 15 amino acids. CDR3 protein: CASSSAGTGPYEQYF. The CDR3 nucleotides are TGCGCCAGCAGCTCTGCCGGGACAGGGCCATACGAGCAGTACTTC.

The chain recombines TRBV7-8 with TRBJ2-7; 10 nucleotides match TRBD1. The CDR3 is made up of 15 amino acids. In germline, CDR1 is SGHVS, CDR2 FQNEAQ. V shed 5 bases and J 4 bases; nucleotides not matched to a gene: 8. The CDR3 DNA reads as TGTGCCAGCAGCAATCACCGGGACAGGGGTTACGAGCAGTACTTC. This codes for CASSNHRDRGYEQYF.

This clone was observed once. The chain links TRBV15 to TRBJ1-5; D not certain. The CDR3 has 14 amino acids. The V end lost 7 bases, the J end lost 5 bases, and 15 bases lay between the germline ends. Germline V gene lookup returns CDR1 LNHNV and CDR2 YYDKDF (reference sequence). The CDR3 nucleotides read TGTGCCACCACCCCTGGAGGAGTATATCAGCCCCAGCATTTT. Amino acids: CATTPGGVYQPQHF.